The next 22 T cell receptor beta chains were all read from a single sample in a study of T cells in Graves' hyperthyroidism and ophthalmopathy. The TCR beta CDR3 regions underwent amplification using RNA transcripts as the source. TCR CDR3 underwent first-round RT-PCR with the HTBI primer set. One entry per CDR3 protein results from TCRdb running MiXCR on the multiplex PCR reads. Among fewer than 45,000 distinct CDR3 sequences listed, 49% were seen once. The sequenced sample was blood. The receptors were sampled from a woman aged 45-65 years with Graves' hyperthyroidism that later progressed to Graves' ophthalmopathy.

In nucleotides, the CDR3 is TGTGCCAGCAGCCTCACAGGGGGGGGCGGGGGTGGCTACACCTTC. Its protein is CASSLTGGGGGGYTF. The V gene is TRBV4-2, the J gene TRBJ1-2; 8 nucleotides agree with TRBD1. Germline-derived CDR1 and CDR2 are LGHNA and YNFKEQ. The CDR3 sequence is 15 residues long. With V trimmed by 4 bases and J by 7 bases, 11 bases remained unmatched.

This clonotype was counted at least ten times. The rearrangement links TRBV5-4 to TRBJ2-7; TRBD2 matches at 7 bases. The ends lost 0 bases at V and 0 bases at J; junction bases unmatched: 6. The germline gives CDR1 SGHNT, CDR2 YYREEE (reference sequence). The CDR3 has 16 residues. The CDR3 sequence: CASSLAGGGLSYEQYF. In DNA form, the CDR3 reads TGTGCCAGCAGCTTGGCGGGGGGAGGCCTCTCCTACGAGCAGTACTTC.

This clonotype appeared many times. The V call is TRBV27, the J call TRBJ2-5; 8 bases are a match to TRBD2. Per germline, CDR1 MNHEY and CDR2 SMNVEV (reference sequence). With 8 bases clipped from V and 1 base from J, the junction kept 6 bases outside the gene matches. The CDR3 is 14 amino acids. This chain's CDR3 is CASRSGDIQETQYF. DNA of the CDR3: TGTGCCAGCCGTAGCGGGGATATCCAAGAGACCCAGTACTTC.

V usage is TRBV20-1 and J usage is TRBJ2-3; D ambiguous. The CDR3 has 14 amino acids. Looked up from germline, CDR1 is DFQATT and CDR2 is SNEGSKA (reference sequence). V was clipped by 0 bases and J by 6 bases, with 13 bases between them. The CDR3, as DNA: TGCAGTGCTAGAGACCCAGCCAGGTCGGATACGCAGTATTTT. Residues: CSARDPARSDTQYF.

In this sample, this clonotype turned up many times. The V call is TRBV4-1, the J call TRBJ2-3, with a weak D call TRBD1 (6 bases). Trimming cost V 2 bases and J 6 bases, with 15 bases left between them. The germline CDR1 and CDR2 sequences are MGHRA and YSYEKL. The CDR3 is made up of 15 amino acids. CDR3 DNA sequence: TGCGCCAGCAGCCAACCTGCAGCTAGGGGGGATACGCAGTATTTT. Translating it yields CASSQPAARGDTQYF.

By sample share, this clonotype is medium-sized (0.01 to 0.1%). The chain uses TRBV24-1 and TRBJ2-5, with TRBD2 as a possible D gene (6 bases). The germline V gene encodes CDR1 KGHDR and CDR2 SFDVKD. V lost 4 bases, J lost 4 bases, and 18 bases lay in between. The CDR3 has 16 amino acids. For the CDR3, the DNA is TGTGCCACCAGTGACCGGGACTCCTTCGGCGGAGAGACCCAGTACTTC. Its translation is CATSDRDSFGGETQYF.

Relative to its sample, this clonotype is medium-sized. The gene calls are TRBV2 and TRBJ2-3; D might be TRBD1 (5 bases). V shed 1 base and J shed 0 bases, with 11 bases lying between them. The germline V gene encodes CDR1 SNHLY and CDR2 FYNNEI. This CDR3 is 16 amino acids long. CDR3 sequence: CASSEEGPISTDTQYF. Here the CDR3 DNA reads TGTGCCAGCAGTGAAGAGGGGCCTATTAGCACAGATACGCAGTATTTT.

This clonotype was recorded at least ten times. The V call is TRBV19, the J call TRBJ1-2, with 8 bases matching TRBD1. V lost 0 bases to trimming and J lost 3 bases; unmatched junction nucleotides: 6. There are 16 residues in the CDR3. The germline V gene has CDR1 LNHDA and CDR2 SQIVND (reference sequence). CDR3 in amino acids: CASSIDRGRPDYGYTF. In DNA form, the CDR3 reads TGTGCCAGTAGTATAGACAGGGGGCGCCCGGACTATGGCTACACCTTC.

About this clonotype: The conserved phenylalanine or tryptophan is not found at the CDR3 terminus, so this likely reflects a read error. The rearrangement uses TRBV20-1 and TRBJ1-2, with TRBD1 matching 12 bases. Germline loops: CDR1 DFQATT, CDR2 SNEGSKA (reference sequence). This CDR3 region has 15 residues. The DNA of the CDR3 is TGCAGCGCTAGCGCCGGGACAGGGGGCTACTATGGCTACACCTCC. Its protein is CSASAGTGGYYGYTS.

The gene calls are TRBV29-1 and TRBJ2-1; D unclear. V dropped 6 bases and J dropped 8 bases, with 8 bases sitting between them. Germline V gene lookup returns CDR1 SQVTM and CDR2 ANQGSEA. The CDR3 has 10 residues. Here the CDR3 DNA reads TGCAGCGTAGATTCGGATGAGCAGTTCTTC. Residues: CSVDSDEQFF.

Regarding this clonotype: A read error may account for a junction end that differs from germline. The chain carries TRBV5-1 and TRBJ1-6, with D maybe TRBD1 (5 bases). The V gene's germline CDR1 is SGHRS and CDR2 YFSETQ. The CDR3 runs to 15 residues. DNA of the CDR3: TGCGCCAGCAGCCTCGGGTCAGGGAATAATTCACCCCCCCACTTT. Translating gives CASSLGSGNNSPPHF.

This clonotype appeared many times. The V and J genes are TRBV5-5 and TRBJ1-2; D unclear. The CDR3 has 12 residues. Germline CDR1 and CDR2: SGHKS and YYEKEE (reference sequence). Trimming cost V 0 bases and J 5 bases, with 5 bases left between them. This CDR3 is CASSLGLYGYTF. The CDR3 region has the DNA TGTGCCAGCAGCTTGGGCCTATATGGCTACACCTTC.

Comment on this clonotype: Its ends do not fully match the called genes, so a read error is possible. This chain links TRBV4-1 with TRBJ1-5; unclear D gene. This CDR3 is built from 10 residues. The germline gives CDR1 MGHRA, CDR2 YSYEKL. Here the CDR3 DNA reads TGCGCCAGCAGCCAAGATCCCCTGGTGTTT. Its translation is CASSQDPLVF.

This clonotype was seen many times. The rearrangement links TRBV19 to TRBJ1-3; D gene uncertain. Between the trimmed V and J ends, which lost 1 base and 0 bases, there was a span of 10 bases. The V gene's germline CDR1 is LNHDA and CDR2 SQIVND (reference sequence). The CDR3 covers 16 residues. CDR3 coding DNA: TGTGCCAGTAGTATAGGGCAACTGATCTCTGGAAACACCATATATTTT. Protein sequence: CASSIGQLISGNTIYF.

On this clonotype: Germline is not matched at one junction end, which may reflect a read error. The rearrangement joins TRBV11-2 to TRBJ1-6; the D is unclear. Germline V gene sequence: CDR1 SGHAT, CDR2 FQNNGV. The CDR3 has 14 amino acids. CDR3 coding DNA: TGTGCCAACAGCTTAGGTACGGCCGACTCACCCCTCCACTTT. Translating it yields CANSLGTADSPLHF.

This clonotype was observed at least ten times. The V and J genes are TRBV5-1 and TRBJ1-2; D not resolved. This CDR3 comprises 15 residues. The germline V gene encodes CDR1 SGHRS and CDR2 YFSETQ. V was trimmed by 0 bases and J by 2 bases, leaving 11 bases between them. The CDR3 DNA follows: TGCGCCAGCAGCTTGGGGAACGGGGTGAACTATGGCTACACCTTC. Its protein product is CASSLGNGVNYGYTF.

This clonotype was counted at least ten times. A read error may be the cause here, since a much bigger clone is one base away. V gene TRBV9 combines with J gene TRBJ2-1; D tentatively fits TRBD1 or TRBD2 (5 bases each). The CDR3 runs to 18 residues. Per germline, CDR1 SGDLS and CDR2 YYNGEE. This CDR3 reads CASSDNSKQDFSYNEQSF. CDR3 DNA: TGTGCCAGCAGCGACAACTCTAAACAGGACTTCTCCTACAATGAGCAGTCCTTC.

There are a few counts of this clonotype. V usage is TRBV20-1 and J usage is TRBJ1-2; perhaps TRBD1 as D (5 bases). Germline values: CDR1 DFQATT, CDR2 SNEGSKA (reference sequence). Deletions cut 3 bases from V and 0 bases from J, with 8 bases between. CDR3 size: 13 residues. This CDR3 reads CSAREGTNYGYTF. CDR3 nucleotides: TGCAGTGCTAGGGAGGGGACTAACTATGGCTACACCTTC.

This clonotype appeared many times. The chain recombines TRBV6-1 with TRBJ2-1; D may match TRBD1 or TRBD2 (5 bases each). V dropped 3 bases and J dropped 9 bases, with 12 bases sitting between them. The germline gives CDR1 MNHNS, CDR2 SASEGT. CDR3 length: 13 amino acids. The CDR3 sequence is CASSESGLGEQFF. CDR3 nucleotides: TGTGCCAGCAGTGAGTCGGGGCTGGGTGAGCAGTTCTTC.

Concerning this clonotype itself: The DNA is left out, because the CDR3 cannot be placed on it with certainty; the CDR3 is given as TCRdb lists it. The CDR3 loop is CSATQTGQNEAFFGANVLTF. This rearrangement joins TRBV20-1 to TRBJ2-6; the D call in the table, TRBD1, was not verified against the DNA. CDR1 and CDR2 (germline): DFQATT, SNEGSKA (reference sequence). The CDR3 is 20 residues long, ends included.

The chain joins TRBV19 to TRBJ1-2; D gene ambiguous. In germline, CDR1 is LNHDA, CDR2 SQIVND (reference sequence). This CDR3 has 14 residues. V shed 4 bases and J shed 7 bases, with 16 bases lying between them. The CDR3 protein is CASSTIPPASGYTF. The CDR3 nucleotides read TGTGCCAGTAGTACGATACCCCCCGCTTCTGGCTACACCTTC.

Many counts were recorded for this clonotype. The chain has TRBV4-2 and TRBJ1-2; D ambiguous. CDR1 and CDR2 (germline): LGHNA, YNFKEQ. The CDR3 is made up of 13 amino acids. V gave up 1 base and J gave up 7 bases, with 10 bases separating them. CDR3 region: CASSQVSAAGYTF. In DNA form, the CDR3 reads TGTGCCAGCAGCCAAGTCTCTGCGGCTGGCTACACCTTC.